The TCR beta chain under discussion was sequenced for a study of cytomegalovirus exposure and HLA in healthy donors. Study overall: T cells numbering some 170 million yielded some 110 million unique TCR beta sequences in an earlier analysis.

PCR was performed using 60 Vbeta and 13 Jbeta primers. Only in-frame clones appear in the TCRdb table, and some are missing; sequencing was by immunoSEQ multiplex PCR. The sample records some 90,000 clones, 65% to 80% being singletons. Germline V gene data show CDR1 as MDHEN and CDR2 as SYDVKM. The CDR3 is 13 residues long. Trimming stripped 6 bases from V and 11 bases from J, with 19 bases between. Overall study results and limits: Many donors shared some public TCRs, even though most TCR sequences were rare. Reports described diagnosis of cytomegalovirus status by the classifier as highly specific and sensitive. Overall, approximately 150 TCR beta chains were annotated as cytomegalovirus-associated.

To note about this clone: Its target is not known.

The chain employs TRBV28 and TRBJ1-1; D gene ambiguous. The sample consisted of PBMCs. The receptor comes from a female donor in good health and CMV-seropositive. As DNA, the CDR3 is TGTGCCAGCAGCATCCAAATGAGCCTTTGGGCTTTCTTT. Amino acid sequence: CASSIQMSLWAFF.